The 17 T cell receptor beta chains below all came from one sample that was sequenced in a study of cytomegalovirus exposure and HLA in healthy donors. 13 Jbeta primers and 60 Vbeta primers were used for the PCR. Sequenced by immunoSEQ multiplex PCR; TCRdb stores in-frame clones only, minus some. The sample yields 150,000 or so clones, roughly 80% seen once. Sample: PBMCs. The receptors were gathered from a female donor in good health and CMV-seronegative.

This chain connects TRBV7-2 to TRBJ2-7; TRBD2 might be the D (5 bases). Germline loops: CDR1 SGHTA, CDR2 FQGNSA. The germline V and J ends were trimmed by 5 bases and 1 base, with 12 bases remaining between them. The CDR3 totals 14 residues. CDR3 bases: TGTGCCAGCAGCCTAGGAGGAGCTTCCTACGAGCAGTACTTC. Protein sequence: CASSLGGASYEQYF.

The rearrangement uses TRBV4-2 and TRBJ2-7; TRBD2 matches 7 bases. This CDR3 is built from 17 residues. Germline V gene sequence: CDR1 LGHNA, CDR2 YNFKEQ. The trim removed 3 bases at V and 1 base at J, leaving 12 bases unmatched. CDR3 DNA: TGTGCCAGCAGCCAGTCCGCCGGCGGGAGACTGTCCTACGAGCAGTACTTC. As protein: CASSQSAGGRLSYEQYF.

CDR3 DNA: TGTGCCAGCAATGACCTACAGGGGGCGGATACGCAGTATTTT. Protein product: CASNDLQGADTQYF. This chain joins TRBV6-5 and TRBJ2-3, with TRBD1 matching over 9 bases. The CDR3 sequence is 14 residues long. Per germline, CDR1 MNHEY and CDR2 SVGAGI. V trimming: 7 bases; J trimming: 6 bases; junction bases outside the gene matches: 8.

The CDR3 region has the DNA TGCGCCAGCAGCCAAGATTCCGGACAGGGATTCTTAGGAGAGACCCAGTACTTC. Translation: CASSQDSGQGFLGETQYF. V gene TRBV4-3 combines with J gene TRBJ2-5, with 8 bases lining up with TRBD1. The CDR3 totals 18 residues. V shed 0 bases, J shed 4 bases, and the junction held 13 bases outside the gene matches. Per germline, CDR1 LGHNA and CDR2 YSLEER.

The chain links TRBV6-5 to TRBJ2-7; D remains unclear. Germline V CDR1 and CDR2: MNHEY, SVGAGI. The CDR3 loop spans 16 amino acids. V was clipped by 2 bases and J by 3 bases, with 17 bases between them. The CDR3 sequence: CASSYAEGEARYEQYF. In DNA form, the CDR3 reads TGTGCCAGCAGTTACGCCGAAGGAGAGGCCCGCTACGAGCAGTACTTC.

This chain links TRBV7-9 with TRBJ1-1; D unclear. The CDR3 is 14 residues long. V lost 1 base to trimming and J lost 5 bases, with 11 bases between them. Germline loops: CDR1 SEHNR, CDR2 FQNEAQ (reference sequence). CDR3 in amino acids: CASSLGLSGTEAFF. Here the CDR3 DNA reads TGTGCCAGCAGCTTAGGTTTGTCGGGGACTGAAGCTTTCTTT.

This rearrangement joins TRBV2 to TRBJ1-2; D is possibly TRBD1 (6 bases). Per germline, CDR1 SNHLY and CDR2 FYNNEI. V lost 0 bases and J 4 bases, leaving 12 bases between the germline ends. This CDR3 is built from 15 residues. As DNA, the CDR3 is TGTGCCAGCAGTGAAGCCCACAGGGACCGCTATGGCTACACCTTC. Protein product: CASSEAHRDRYGYTF.

The chain employs TRBV19 and TRBJ2-6; 9 bases line up with TRBD1. Germline V lookup: CDR1 LNHDA, CDR2 SQIVND (reference sequence). The junction had 4 bases not matched to a gene; V was cut back by 4 bases and J by 3 bases. This CDR3 contains 16 residues. CDR3 bases: TGTGCCAGTAGTAGAGGACAGGGGATTGGGGCCAACGTCCTGACTTTC. Amino acid sequence: CASSRGQGIGANVLTF. Full variable domain (missing parts from reference TRBV19 and TRBJ2-6): DGGITQSPKYLFRKEGQNVTLSCEQNLNHDAMYWYRQDPGQGLRLIYYSQIVNDFQKGDIAEGYSVSREKKESFPLTVTSAQKNPTAFYLCASSRGQGIGANVLTFGAGSRLTVL.

V gene TRBV27 combines with J gene TRBJ2-1; D not certain. Trimming stripped 8 bases from V and 6 bases from J, with 17 bases between. CDR3 length: 14 amino acids. Looked up from germline, CDR1 is MNHEY and CDR2 is SMNVEV (reference sequence). CDR3 region: CASRTPARTNEQFF. The DNA of the CDR3 is TGTGCCAGCCGCACCCCCGCTAGAACCAATGAGCAGTTCTTC.

V gene TRBV4-2 combines with J gene TRBJ2-1; 10 nucleotides line up with TRBD2. Trimming at V came to 4 bases and at J to 1 base, leaving 4 bases not matched to a gene. This CDR3 region has 16 residues. The germline CDR1 and CDR2 sequences are LGHNA and YNFKEQ. Here the CDR3 reads CASSLETSGSYNEQFF. The CDR3 coding sequence is TGTGCCAGCAGCCTAGAGACTAGCGGGTCCTACAATGAGCAGTTCTTC.

V and J are TRBV2 and TRBJ2-7; 7 bases agree with TRBD2. V lost 6 bases to trimming and J lost 3 bases; unmatched junction nucleotides: 5. Germline-derived CDR1 and CDR2 are SNHLY and FYNNEI. The CDR3 contains 13 residues. The CDR3 loop reads CASRLAEDYEQYF. CDR3 nucleotides: TGTGCCAGCAGGCTAGCGGAAGACTACGAGCAGTACTTC.

This clone was seen just once. V gene TRBV18 combines with J gene TRBJ1-4; D ambiguous. The CDR3 length is 15 residues. In germline, CDR1 is KGHSH, CDR2 LQKENI. Between the trimmed V and J ends, which lost 2 bases and 4 bases, there was a span of 11 bases. The CDR3 protein is CASSPSQAFNEKLFF. The CDR3 DNA reads as TGTGCCAGCTCACCATCTCAGGCCTTTAATGAAAAACTGTTTTTT.

The chain combines TRBV10-3 with TRBJ1-3; 8 bases align to TRBD1. The V segment lost 3 bases and the J segment 5 bases; nucleotides outside the gene matches: 0. The CDR3 length is 13 residues. Germline values: CDR1 ENHRY, CDR2 SYGVKD. Here the CDR3 reads CAISDRGRNTIYF. In DNA, the CDR3 is TGTGCCATCAGTGACAGGGGGCGAAACACCATATATTTT.

The rearrangement joins TRBV11-2 to TRBJ1-2, with D unresolved. Germline loops: CDR1 SGHAT, CDR2 FQNNGV. Trimming pared 6 bases from V and 2 bases from J, leaving 10 bases between. This CDR3 spans 13 amino acids. The CDR3 DNA reads as TGTGCCAGCAGTTCTCCCCGGAACTATGGCTACACCTTC. Protein: CASSSPRNYGYTF. Looking up the rest from reference TRBV11-2 and TRBJ1-2 gives the full variable domain: EAGVAQSPRYKIIEKRQSVAFWCNPISGHATLYWYQQILGQGPKLLIQFQNNGVVDDSQLPKDRFSAERLKGVDSTLKIQPAKLEDSAVYLCASSSPRNYGYTFGSGTRLTVV.

This clone was counted a single time. This rearrangement joins TRBV30 to TRBJ2-7; 11 nucleotides agree with TRBD2. The CDR3 totals 16 residues. The germline CDR1 and CDR2 sequences are GTSNPN and SVGIG (reference sequence). J was trimmed by 4 bases and V by 3 bases; bases with no gene match: 11. The CDR3 reads CAWSWEDSGREYEQYF. DNA for the CDR3: TGTGCCTGGAGCTGGGAGGATAGCGGGAGGGAGTACGAGCAGTACTTC.

The rearrangement links TRBV7-2 to TRBJ1-5; TRBD1 might be the D (6 bases). CDR1 and CDR2 from the germline V gene are SGHTA and FQGNSA. The CDR3 loop spans 15 amino acids. The germline V and J ends were trimmed by 2 bases and 1 base, with 9 bases remaining between them. DNA for the CDR3: TGTGCCAGCAGCTTAAGGGGGTTAAGCAATCAGCCCCAGCATTTT. Its translation: CASSLRGLSNQPQHF.

The chain uses TRBV21-1 and TRBJ1-1; the listed D gene, TRBD1, was not tested against the DNA. TRBV21-1 is tagged as a pseudogene. The CDR3 runs 15 residues. This CDR3 is CASSKEQDRNTEAFF. CDR3 DNA sequence: TGTGCCAGCAGCAAAGAGCAAGACAGGAACACTGAAGCTTTCTTT.